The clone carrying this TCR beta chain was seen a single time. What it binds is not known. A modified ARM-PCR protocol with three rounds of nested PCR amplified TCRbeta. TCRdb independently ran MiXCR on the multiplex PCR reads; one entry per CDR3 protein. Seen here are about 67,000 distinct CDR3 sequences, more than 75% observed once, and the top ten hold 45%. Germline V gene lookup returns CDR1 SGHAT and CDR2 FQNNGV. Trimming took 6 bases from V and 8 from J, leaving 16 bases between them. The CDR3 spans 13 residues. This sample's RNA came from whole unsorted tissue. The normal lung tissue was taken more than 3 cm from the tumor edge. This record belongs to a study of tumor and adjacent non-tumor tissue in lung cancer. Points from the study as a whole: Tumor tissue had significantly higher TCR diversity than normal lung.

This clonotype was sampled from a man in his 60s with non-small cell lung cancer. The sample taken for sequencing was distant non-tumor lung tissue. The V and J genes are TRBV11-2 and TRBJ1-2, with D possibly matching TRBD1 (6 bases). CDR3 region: CASSPLGACGYTF. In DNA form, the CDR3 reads TGTGCCAGCAGTCCCTTGGGGGCATGCGGCTACACCTTC.